This T cell receptor (beta chain) was recorded in a study of OX40 agonist ivuxolimab in advanced cancers. Germline CDR1 and CDR2: SGHTA and FQGTGA. The CDR3 is made up of 13 amino acids. V shed 2 bases and J shed 3 bases, with 6 bases lying between them. Sequenced by immunoSEQ multiplex PCR; TCRdb stores in-frame clones only, minus some. Here the sample spans 40,000 or so clones, roughly 80% being singletons. The starting material was CD4+ or CD8+ T cells sorted from blood, obtained in a trial of the OX40 agonist ivuxolimab. This TCR was recovered from an adult with an advanced solid tumor such as melanoma, head and neck, liver or kidney cancer. This rearrangement joins TRBV7-3 to TRBJ2-3; D remains unclear. The CDR3 here is CASSLLGTDTQYF. Written as DNA, the CDR3 is TGTGCCAGCAGCTTACTGGGAACAGATACGCAGTATTTT.